The source of this TCR beta chain is a study of T cell changes during pregnancy in multiple sclerosis. Using immunoSEQ multiplex PCR, the repertoire was profiled, and TCRdb retains in-frame clones only, with some absent. The sample lists 20,000 to 25,000 clones; 75% to 90% were seen once. Germline lookup yields CDR1 SGHRS and CDR2 YFSETQ. V dropped 4 bases and J dropped 2; count of bases not matched to a gene: 7. The CDR3 sequence is 17 residues long. The sample here was CD8+ T cells from peripheral blood mononuclear cells, taken in the first trimester of pregnancy. The chain is built from TRBV5-1 and TRBJ2-7; TRBD2 aligns across 15 bases. The clonotype was recovered from a female donor with multiple sclerosis, enrolled in a pregnancy study. In DNA form, the CDR3 reads TGCGCCAGCAGCACCGGACTAGCGGGAGGGCCCACCTACGAGCAGTACTTC. Translated, it gives CASSTGLAGGPTYEQYF.